These 15 T cell receptor beta chains were sequenced from one sample in a study of blood T cell repertoires in COVID-19. Produced via immunoSEQ multiplex PCR; TCRdb's table is partial and in-frame only. This table holds more than 250,000 clones, 80% to 90% found once. The sequencing sample was made of PBMCs or T cells enriched from blood (not recorded which). These receptor sequences come from a young woman who had recovered from COVID-19.

This clone was recorded a few times. The V and J genes are TRBV28 and TRBJ1-2, with 8 bases lining up with TRBD1. This CDR3 is 15 amino acids long. V lost 6 bases and J lost 8; bases outside the gene matches: 14. Germline V CDR1 and CDR2: MDHEN, SYDVKM. CDR3 sequence reads: CASSLMRTGTVGYTF. The CDR3 region has the DNA TGTGCCAGCAGCCTAATGAGGACAGGGACAGTAGGCTACACCTTC.

Only one count was recorded for this clone. The chain joins TRBV27 to TRBJ1-2; 8 bases match TRBD1. J was trimmed by 0 bases and V by 7 bases; bases with no gene match: 7. The CDR3 is 15 residues long. CDR1 and CDR2 from the germline V gene are MNHEY and SMNVEV (reference sequence). The CDR3 region has the DNA TGTGCCAGCACCCCCGGGACAGGAGCTAACTATGGCTACACCTTC. It encodes CASTPGTGANYGYTF.

The chain employs TRBV28 and TRBJ1-6; TRBD1 aligns across 7 bases. Germline V gene lookup returns CDR1 MDHEN and CDR2 SYDVKM. The length of the CDR3 is 14 residues. Trimming took 7 bases from V and 3 from J; bases not matched to a gene: 3. CDR3 sequence: CASKTGDYNSPLHF. The CDR3 DNA follows: TGTGCCAGCAAAACAGGGGACTATAATTCACCCCTCCACTTT. The whole variable domain, filled in from reference TRBV28 and TRBJ1-6, reads DVKVTQSSRYLVKRTGEKVFLECVQDMDHENMFWYRQDPGLGLRLIYFSYDVKMKEKGDIPEGYSVSREKKERFSLILESASTNQTSMYLCASKTGDYNSPLHFGNGTRLTVT.

About this clone: Other DNA sequences in this sample translate to the same CDR3. The J gene is TRBJ2-7, the V gene TRBV3-1 (or the pseudogene TRBV3-2); no reliable D call. Germline V gene data show CDR1 as LGHDT and CDR2 as YNNKEL (reference sequence). The CDR3 spans 12 residues. Trimming took off 2 bases at V and 0 bases at J, with 2 bases between the two ends. For the CDR3, the DNA is TGTGCCAGCAGCCAACTCTCCTACGAGCAGTACTTC. This translates into CASSQLSYEQYF.

The rearrangement joins TRBV18 to TRBJ2-6; 8 nucleotides line up with TRBD1. J was trimmed by 4 bases and V by 4 bases; bases with no gene match: 6. The germline gives CDR1 KGHSH, CDR2 LQKENI. CDR3 length: 16 amino acids. The CDR3: CASSRTGGRGANVLTF. CDR3 DNA sequence: TGTGCCAGCTCACGCACAGGGGGAAGAGGGGCCAACGTCCTGACTTTC.

The J gene is TRBJ2-7, the V gene TRBV5-5, with D tentatively TRBD1 (6 bases). From germline, CDR1 is SGHKS and CDR2 YYEKEE (reference sequence). This CDR3 spans 14 amino acids. Between the trimmed V and J ends, which lost 3 bases and 0 bases, there was a span of 10 bases. For the CDR3, the DNA is TGTGCCAGCAGCTCCCAGGGGAGCTCCTACGAGCAGTACTTC. Translated, it gives CASSSQGSSYEQYF.

The V call is TRBV19, the J call TRBJ2-2; TRBD2 might be the D (6 bases). CDR3 length: 14 amino acids. Trimming removed 4 bases at V and 0 bases at J, with 6 bases between. The germline V gene encodes CDR1 LNHDA and CDR2 SQIVND (reference sequence). The CDR3 region has the DNA TGTGCCAGTAGTAGGGGGGCGAACACCGGGGAGCTGTTTTTT. Translation: CASSRGANTGELFF.

This chain connects TRBV12-5 to TRBJ1-2; unclear D gene. Germline loops: CDR1 LGHNT, CDR2 FRNRAP. V gave up 1 base and J gave up 4 bases, with 13 bases separating them. The CDR3 loop spans 15 amino acids. CDR3 nucleotides: TGTGCTAGTGGTTTGGATGGACTGCCGTTCTATGGCTACACCTTC. It encodes CASGLDGLPFYGYTF. The full variable domain, with the rest looked up from reference TRBV12-5 and TRBJ1-2, is DARVTQTPRHKVTEMGQEVTMRCQPILGHNTVFWYRQTMMQGLELLAYFRNRAPLDDSGMPKDRFSAEMPDATLATLKIQPSEPRDSAVYFCASGLDGLPFYGYTFGSGTRLTVV.

The chain recombines TRBV13 with TRBJ2-5, with 8 bases fitting TRBD2. J was trimmed by 5 bases and V by 5 bases; bases with no gene match: 7. Germline V gene data show CDR1 as PRHDT and CDR2 as FYEKMQ (reference sequence). The CDR3 has 14 amino acids. The CDR3 here is CASSPGTSRETQYF. CDR3 nucleotides: TGTGCCAGCAGCCCCGGGACTAGTAGGGAGACCCAGTACTTC.

With respect to this clone: Other DNA sequences from this sample encode an identical CDR3 as well. The chain combines TRBV2 with TRBJ1-1; D remains unclear. CDR1 and CDR2 (germline): SNHLY, FYNNEI. The ends were cut back, 8 bases at V and 1 base at J, with 8 bases in the middle. The CDR3 contains 12 residues. CDR3 DNA sequence: TGTGCCAGCGGACGGGAGAACACTGAAGCTTTCTTT. Translating it yields CASGRENTEAFF.

The V and J genes are TRBV9 and TRBJ2-3; 8 nucleotides align to TRBD1. V lost 0 bases and J lost 5; bases outside the gene matches: 8. CDR3 length: 16 amino acids. The germline V gene has CDR1 SGDLS and CDR2 YYNGEE. The CDR3 nucleotides are TGTGCCAGCAGCGTAGATCAGGGACAGGTACAAGATACGCAGTATTTT. Amino acid sequence: CASSVDQGQVQDTQYF.

The chain recombines TRBV13 with TRBJ2-7; 7 bases map to TRBD1. The CDR3 runs 14 residues. Per germline, CDR1 PRHDT and CDR2 FYEKMQ (reference sequence). V lost 3 bases to trimming and J lost 0 bases; unmatched junction nucleotides: 2. The CDR3 DNA follows: TGTGCCAGCAGCTTCCGGGACAGCTCCTACGAGCAGTACTTC. It codes for CASSFRDSSYEQYF.

This rearrangement joins TRBV27 to TRBJ2-7; D is possibly TRBD2 (6 bases). Germline assignment: CDR1 MNHEY and CDR2 SMNVEV (reference sequence). The CDR3 extends over 14 amino acids. Trimming removed 2 bases from V and 0 bases from J, with 8 bases in between. CDR3 coding DNA: TGTGCCAGCAGTTTAAGGAGGGACTCCTACGAGCAGTACTTC. Protein product: CASSLRRDSYEQYF.

V gene TRBV10-2 combines with J gene TRBJ1-3; 8 positions match TRBD1. The V and J ends lost 8 bases and 1 base, in that order; junction bases with no gene match: 7. The germline V gene encodes CDR1 WSHSY and CDR2 SAAADI. The CDR3 is 15 amino acids. The CDR3 DNA reads TGCGCCAGCTTTGTTCAGGGGGCGTCTGGAAACACCATATATTTT. Translated: CASFVQGASGNTIYF.

This chain connects TRBV4-1 to TRBJ2-4, with TRBD2 matching over 12 bases. Trimming took 3 bases from V and 2 from J; bases not matched to a gene: 2. From germline, CDR1 is MGHRA and CDR2 YSYEKL. The CDR3 runs 16 residues. The DNA for the CDR3 is TGCGCCAGCAGCCATTGGACTAGCGGGACCAAAAACATTCAGTACTTC. Translating gives CASSHWTSGTKNIQYF.